Listed below are T cell receptor beta chains from one sample, sequenced in a study of human T cells and chemical hapten exposure. From the RACE reads, TCRdb called clonotypes with MiXCR, one entry per CDR3 protein. The sample holds roughly 150,000 distinct CDR3 sequences, about 10% seen once. The sample consisted of whole blood, taken in connection with sensitization to the hapten diphenylcyclopropenone (DPC). Receptor source: a woman in her 50s with alopecia areata. Some clones in this sample may be carry-over from other donors' samples. Each CDR3 is given with its conserved first and last residue. D genes are given only for firm matches. Size tells how often a clone was seen (once, few, many) or the class of an expanded clone, and some rows leave it out.

NA TRBJ2-7 NA TRBV11-3 14 CASSLDPGAGEQYF TGTGCCAGCAGCTTAGATCCGGGTGCGGGGGAGCAGTACTTC
few TRBJ2-4 TRBD2 TRBV4-1 19 CASSQETSGIPVAKNIQYF TGCGCCAGCAGCCAAGAGACTAGCGGCATCCCTGTGGCCAAAAACATTCAGTACTTC
many TRBJ2-1 NA TRBV27 14 CASSGWGAGNEQFF TGTGCCAGCAGTGGTTGGGGGGCGGGCAATGAGCAGTTCTTC
NA TRBJ1-4 NA TRBV3-1 14 CASSQAAANEKLFF TGTGCCAGCAGCCAAGCAGCGGCTAATGAAAAACTGTTTTTT
few TRBJ2-7 TRBD2 TRBV11-1 16 CASSLASGRRGVEQYF TGTGCCAGCAGCCTCGCTAGCGGGAGGCGGGGAGTCGAGCAGTACTTC
few TRBJ2-4 NA TRBV28 13 CASSFKGVNIQYF TGTGCCAGCAGTTTTAAGGGTGTGAACATTCAGTACTTC
NA TRBJ2-7 TRBD2 TRBV6-1 13 CASTGLGRHEQYF TGTGCCAGCACGGGGCTCGGGAGGCACGAGCAGTACTTC
many TRBJ2-1 NA TRBV28 14 CASSWDTSYNEQFF TGTGCCAGCAGTTGGGACACCTCCTACAATGAGCAGTTCTTC
many TRBJ2-3 TRBD2 TRBV24-1 17 CATSDSTSGRLTDTQYF TGTGCCACCAGTGATTCTACTAGCGGGAGGTTAACAGATACGCAGTATTTT
NA TRBJ2-1 NA TRBV7-9 11 CASSKFDEQFF TGTGCCAGCAGCAAGTTCGATGAGCAGTTCTTC
many TRBJ1-4 NA TRBV18 15 CASSPPLGANEKLFF TGTGCCAGCTCACCACCGCTGGGTGCTAATGAAAAACTGTTTTTT
many TRBJ2-5 NA TRBV7-7 15 CASSLGLTRRETQYF TGTGCTAGCAGCTTAGGTTTGACAAGAAGAGAGACCCAGTACTTC
few TRBJ2-1 TRBD2 TRBV18 16 CASSPSGRGIYNEQFF TGTGCCAGCTCACCCAGCGGGAGGGGAATTTACAATGAGCAGTTCTTC
few TRBJ1-5 NA TRBV4-3 13 CASSQNQGQPQHF TGCGCCAGCAGCCAGAACCAGGGTCAGCCCCAGCATTTT
NA TRBJ2-3 TRBD1 TRBV6-5 16 CASSFLGPGGPDTQYF TGTGCCAGCAGCTTCCTTGGGCCAGGGGGACCAGATACGCAGTATTTT
few TRBJ2-1 TRBD2 TRBV11-2 16 CASSLGGRARSDEQFF TGTGCCAGCAGCTTAGGCGGGAGGGCCCGATCTGATGAGCAGTTCTTC
few TRBJ2-1 NA TRBV7-9 16 CASSRLPGHTYNEQFF TGTGCCAGCAGCCGTCTTCCGGGACATACCTACAATGAGCAGTTCTTC
many TRBJ2-2 TRBD2 TRBV7-3 15 CASKIAGGSTGELFF TGTGCCAGCAAAATTGCGGGAGGGAGCACCGGGGAGCTGTTTTTT
NA TRBJ2-1 NA TRBV6-1 13 CASSVGGKNEQFF TGTGCCAGCAGTGTTGGGGGTAAGAATGAGCAGTTCTTC
few TRBJ2-1 TRBD2 TRBV5-1 15 CASRGRTSGTDEQFF TGCGCCAGCAGAGGACGGACTAGCGGGACCGATGAGCAGTTCTTC
NA TRBJ1-3 NA TRBV12-3/TRBV12-4 14 CASSMDGVLNTIYF TGTGCCAGCAGTATGGATGGGGTTCTCAACACCATATATTTT
NA TRBJ1-5 NA TRBV30 14 CAWSRQSNDRPQHF TGTGCCTGGAGTAGGCAATCTAACGACCGGCCCCAGCATTTT
many TRBJ2-7 NA TRBV11-2 16 CASSLGAGVLAYEQYF TGTGCCAGCAGCTTAGGGGCAGGGGTTTTAGCCTACGAGCAGTACTTC
few TRBJ1-5 NA TRBV2 14 CASSSGAALGPQHF TGTGCCAGCAGCTCAGGGGCAGCCCTTGGGCCCCAGCATTTT
NA TRBJ2-7 TRBD1 TRBV10-3 14 CAIQGQESSYEQYF TGTGCCATCCAGGGACAGGAGAGCTCCTACGAGCAGTACTTC
few TRBJ2-2 NA TRBV27 14 CASSFQSNTGELFF TGTGCCAGCAGTTTCCAGTCCAACACCGGGGAGCTGTTTTTT
many TRBJ2-2 TRBD1 TRBV6-4 14 CASSVDRGIGELFF TGTGCCAGCAGTGTGGACAGGGGGATCGGGGAGCTGTTTTTT
few TRBJ2-7 NA TRBV13 15 CASSFRALADYEQYF TGTGCCAGCAGCTTTAGGGCTCTAGCAGATTACGAGCAGTACTTC
many TRBJ2-7 NA TRBV20-1 15 CSARDSVGSSYEQYF TGCAGTGCTAGAGATAGCGTGGGGAGCTCCTACGAGCAGTACTTC
NA TRBJ2-1 TRBD2 TRBV30 19 CAWSPPIRGASGRAGVQFF TGTGCCTGGAGTCCTCCTATCAGAGGGGCTAGCGGGAGGGCCGGGGTGCAGTTCTTC
NA TRBJ2-7 NA TRBV14 11 CASSQYYEQYF TGTGCCAGCAGCCAGTACTACGAGCAGTACTTC
many TRBJ2-1 NA TRBV6-2/TRBV6-3 13 CASSYGPGNEQFF TGTGCCAGCAGTTACGGCCCGGGTAATGAGCAGTTCTTC
NA TRBJ1-5 NA TRBV7-2 12 CASSPLAAPLNF TGTGCCAGCAGCCCCCTCGCAGCCCCCTTAAATTTT
few TRBJ2-2 NA TRBV11-2 16 CASRLRSSRGTGELFF TGTGCCAGCAGATTAAGGAGCAGTAGAGGAACCGGGGAGCTGTTTTTT
few TRBJ2-1 TRBD1 TRBV5-8 15 CASSLPRGYYNEQFF TGTGCCAGCAGCTTGCCCAGGGGGTATTACAATGAGCAGTTCTTC
NA TRBJ2-6 NA TRBV6-5 15 CASRGHHSGANVLTF TGTGCCAGCAGAGGACACCACTCTGGGGCCAACGTCCTGACTTTC
many TRBJ2-7 TRBD2 TRBV6-1 14 CASRGTSGSLEQYF TGTGCCAGCAGGGGGACTAGCGGTTCCCTCGAGCAGTACTTC
NA TRBJ1-2 NA TRBV13 16 CASSLGRGRGDYGYTF TGTGCCAGCAGCTTAGGCCGGGGGAGAGGCGACTATGGCTACACCTTC
NA TRBJ2-5 NA TRBV6-4 15 CASNFRRLGVETQYF TGTGCCAGCAACTTCCGACGTCTTGGGGTGGAGACCCAGTACTTC
many TRBJ1-1 TRBD1 TRBV29-1 14 CSVEAGQGNTEAFF TGCAGCGTTGAAGCAGGACAGGGTAACACTGAAGCTTTCTTT
NA TRBJ2-3 NA TRBV6-5 15 CASTDGRRATDTQYF TGTGCCAGCACCGATGGTCGCAGAGCCACAGATACGCAGTATTTT
few TRBJ1-3 TRBD1 TRBV9 16 CASSVEPGGSGNTIYF TGTGCCAGCAGCGTAGAGCCAGGGGGCTCTGGAAACACCATATATTTT
NA TRBJ2-3 NA TRBV18 14 CASSLGLSLDTQYF TGTGCCAGCTCACTCGGACTCTCCTTGGATACGCAGTATTTT
few TRBJ1-2 NA TRBV12-3/TRBV12-4 11 CASSRGYGYTF TGTGCCAGCTCTCGGGGATATGGCTACACCTTC
many TRBJ1-1 NA TRBV6-5 13 CASSPVGGTEAFF TGTGCCAGCAGCCCCGTGGGGGGGACTGAAGCTTTCTTT
NA TRBJ2-1 NA TRBV29-1 14 CSAGDRPSYNEQFF TGCAGCGCGGGGGATAGACCCTCCTACAATGAGCAGTTCTTC
NA TRBJ1-2 TRBD1 TRBV28 14 CASSQGQGGYGYTF TGTGCCAGCAGCCAGGGACAGGGAGGTTATGGCTACACCTTC
many TRBJ2-3 NA TRBV7-8 15 CASSLLGGSTDTQYF TGTGCCAGCAGCTTACTAGGGGGAAGCACAGATACGCAGTATTTT
many TRBJ1-1 NA TRBV27 13 CASSLVGTAEAFF TGTGCCAGCAGTTTAGTGGGGACGGCTGAAGCTTTCTTT
many TRBJ2-7 NA TRBV20-1 11 CSASDLQREYF TGCAGTGCTAGCGACCTGCAGCGGGAGTACTTC
NA TRBJ1-2 NA TRBV19 14 CASSIGTGNYGYTF TGTGCCAGTAGTATCGGTACCGGGAACTATGGCTACACCTTC
few TRBJ1-6 NA TRBV3-1 16 CASTWGGRTNNSPLHF TGTGCCAGCACGTGGGGGGGCCGGACTAATAATTCACCCCTCCACTTT
many TRBJ1-2 NA TRBV29-1 11 CSVEGGNGYTF TGCAGCGTTGAGGGAGGGAATGGCTACACCTTC
few TRBJ2-1 NA TRBV24-1 19 CATSAPRSGGASSYNEQFF TGTGCCACCAGTGCCCCCCGGTCAGGAGGGGCTAGCTCCTACAATGAGCAGTTCTTC
NA TRBJ2-7 TRBD2 TRBV28 17 CASSSPSPGGAPYEQYF TGTGCCAGCAGTTCCCCATCACCGGGGGGAGCGCCCTACGAGCAGTACTTC